This T cell receptor beta chain originates from a study of OX40 agonist ivuxolimab in advanced cancers. Study outcomes and limitations: Expanded peripheral T-cell antigen specificity went undetermined.

Sequencing used immunoSEQ multiplex PCR; TCRdb keeps in-frame clones, though not all of them. The sample includes 70,000 to 90,000 clones, 75% to 95% seen only once; the top ten take under 9.5%. A single count supports this clone. Its specificity is not known. V was trimmed by 1 base and J by 3 bases, leaving 9 bases between them. The germline V gene has CDR1 MNHNY and CDR2 SVGAGI (reference sequence). The CDR3 is made up of 14 amino acids. The sequencing used CD4+ or CD8+ T cells sorted from blood, collected in a trial of the OX40 agonist ivuxolimab. The rearrangement joins TRBV6-6 to TRBJ1-2; D call uncertain. This TCR came from an adult with an advanced solid tumor such as melanoma, head and neck, liver or kidney cancer. CDR3 residues: CASSYFKPHYGYTF. CDR3 coding DNA: TGTGCCAGCAGTTACTTCAAGCCTCACTATGGCTACACCTTC.